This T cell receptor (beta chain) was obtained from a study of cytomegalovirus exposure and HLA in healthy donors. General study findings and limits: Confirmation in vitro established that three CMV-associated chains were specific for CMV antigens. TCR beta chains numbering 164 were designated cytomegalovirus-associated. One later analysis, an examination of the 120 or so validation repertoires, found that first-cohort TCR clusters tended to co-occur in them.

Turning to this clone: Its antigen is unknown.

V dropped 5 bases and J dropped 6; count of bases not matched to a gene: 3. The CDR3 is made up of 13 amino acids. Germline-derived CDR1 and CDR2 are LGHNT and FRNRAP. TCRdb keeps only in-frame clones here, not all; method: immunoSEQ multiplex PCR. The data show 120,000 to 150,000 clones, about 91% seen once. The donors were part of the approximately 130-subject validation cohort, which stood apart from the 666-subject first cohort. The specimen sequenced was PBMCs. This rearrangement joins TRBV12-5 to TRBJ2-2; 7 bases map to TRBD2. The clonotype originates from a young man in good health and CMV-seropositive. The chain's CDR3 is CASGRGLAGELFF. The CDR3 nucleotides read TGTGCTAGTGGTCGTGGACTAGCCGGGGAGCTGTTTTTT.